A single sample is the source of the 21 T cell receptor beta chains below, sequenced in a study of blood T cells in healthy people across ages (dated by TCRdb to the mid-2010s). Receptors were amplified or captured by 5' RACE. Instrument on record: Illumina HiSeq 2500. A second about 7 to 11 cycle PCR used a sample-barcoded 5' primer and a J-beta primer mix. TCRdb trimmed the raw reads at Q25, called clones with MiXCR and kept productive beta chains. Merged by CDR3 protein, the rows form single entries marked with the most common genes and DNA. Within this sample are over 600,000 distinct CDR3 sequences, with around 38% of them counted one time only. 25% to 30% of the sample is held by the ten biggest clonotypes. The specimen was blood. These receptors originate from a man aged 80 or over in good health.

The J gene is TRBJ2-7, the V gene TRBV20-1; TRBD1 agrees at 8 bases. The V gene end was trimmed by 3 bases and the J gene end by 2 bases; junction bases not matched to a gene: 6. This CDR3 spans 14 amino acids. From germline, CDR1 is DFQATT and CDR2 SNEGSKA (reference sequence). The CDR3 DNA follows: TGCAGTGCTAGTAGGACAGGGTCAGCCTACGAGCAGTACTTC. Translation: CSASRTGSAYEQYF.

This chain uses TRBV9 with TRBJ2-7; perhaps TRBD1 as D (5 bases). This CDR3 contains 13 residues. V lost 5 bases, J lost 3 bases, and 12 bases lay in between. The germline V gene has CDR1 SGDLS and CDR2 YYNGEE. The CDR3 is CASRAPDSYEQYF. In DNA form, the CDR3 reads TGTGCCAGCAGGGCCCCTGACAGCTACGAGCAGTACTTC.

The CDR3 loop reads CASSHAREPHNEQFF. CDR3 nucleotide sequence: TGTGCCAGCAGTCACGCGAGAGAGCCACACAATGAGCAGTTCTTC. The V call is TRBV27, the J call TRBJ2-1; no clear D gene. Trimming took off 5 bases at V and 5 bases at J, with 16 bases between the two ends. The CDR3 sequence is 15 residues long. CDR1 is MNHEY, CDR2 SMNVEV, per germline (reference sequence).

The CDR3 nucleotides read TGTGCCAGCAGTAACCTAGCGGGAAGCTCCTACAATGAGCAGTTCTTC. Protein sequence: CASSNLAGSSYNEQFF. The chain combines TRBV6-5 with TRBJ2-1, with 9 bases identical to TRBD2. Germline V gene data show CDR1 as MNHEY and CDR2 as SVGAGI. CDR3 length equals 16 residues. The junction had 5 bases not matched to a gene; V was cut back by 5 bases and J by 0 bases.

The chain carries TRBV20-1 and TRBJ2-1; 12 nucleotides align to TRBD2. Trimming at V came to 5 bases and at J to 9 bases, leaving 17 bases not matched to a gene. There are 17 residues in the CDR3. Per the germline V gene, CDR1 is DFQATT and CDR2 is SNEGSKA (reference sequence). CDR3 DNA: TGCAGTGCTCCTGGTGCGCTAGCGGGAGGGCCCCACCTTGAGCAGTTCTTC. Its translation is CSAPGALAGGPHLEQFF.

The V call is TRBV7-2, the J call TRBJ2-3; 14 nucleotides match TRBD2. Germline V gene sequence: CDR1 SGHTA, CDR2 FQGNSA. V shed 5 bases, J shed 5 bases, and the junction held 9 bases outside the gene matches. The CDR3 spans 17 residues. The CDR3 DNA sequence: TGTGCCAGCAGCCGGAGACTAGCGGGAGGGGGCGGAGATACGCAGTATTTT. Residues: CASSRRLAGGGGDTQYF. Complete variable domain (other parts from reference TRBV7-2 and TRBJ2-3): GAGVSQSPSNKVTEKGKDVELRCDPISGHTALYWYRQSLGQGLEFLIYFQGNSAPDKSGLPSDRFSAERTGGSVSTLTIQRTQQEDSAVYLCASSRRLAGGGGDTQYFGPGTRLTVL.

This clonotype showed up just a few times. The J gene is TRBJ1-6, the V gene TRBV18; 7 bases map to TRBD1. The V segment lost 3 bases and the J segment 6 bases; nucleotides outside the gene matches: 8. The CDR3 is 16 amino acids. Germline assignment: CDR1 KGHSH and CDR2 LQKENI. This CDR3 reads CASSPGQPLLNSPLHF. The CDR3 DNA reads TGTGCCAGCTCACCGGGACAGCCACTCCTTAATTCACCCCTCCACTTT.

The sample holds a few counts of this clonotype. CDR3 sequence: CSVASGLLYGYTF. CDR3 bases: TGCAGCGTTGCATCTGGTTTGCTGTATGGCTACACCTTC. The V and J genes are TRBV29-1 and TRBJ1-2; unclear D gene. Per germline, CDR1 SQVTM and CDR2 ANQGSEA. The V end lost 4 bases, the J end lost 5 bases, and 14 bases lay between the germline ends. The CDR3 runs to 13 residues.

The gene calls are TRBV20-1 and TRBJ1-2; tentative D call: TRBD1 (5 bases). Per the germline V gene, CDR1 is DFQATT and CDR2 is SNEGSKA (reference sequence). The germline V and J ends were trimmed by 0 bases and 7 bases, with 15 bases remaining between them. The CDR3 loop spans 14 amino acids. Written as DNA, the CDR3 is TGCAGTGCTAGAGACCGGGGCAGGGTCTGTGGCTACACCTTC. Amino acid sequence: CSARDRGRVCGYTF.

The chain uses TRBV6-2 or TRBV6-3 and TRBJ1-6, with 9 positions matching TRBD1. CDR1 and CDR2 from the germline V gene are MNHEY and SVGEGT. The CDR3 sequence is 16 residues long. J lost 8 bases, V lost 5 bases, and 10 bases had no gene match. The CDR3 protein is CASSPRTGALDSPLHF. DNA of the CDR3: TGTGCCAGCAGTCCCAGGACAGGGGCGCTGGATTCACCCCTCCACTTT.

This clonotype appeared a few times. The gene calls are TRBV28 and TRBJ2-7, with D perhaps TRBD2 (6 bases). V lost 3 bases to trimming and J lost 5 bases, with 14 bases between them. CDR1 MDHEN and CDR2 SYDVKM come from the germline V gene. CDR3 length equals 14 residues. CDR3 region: CASSFATASDEQYF. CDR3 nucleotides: TGTGCCAGCAGTTTTGCGACAGCTAGCGACGAGCAGTACTTC.

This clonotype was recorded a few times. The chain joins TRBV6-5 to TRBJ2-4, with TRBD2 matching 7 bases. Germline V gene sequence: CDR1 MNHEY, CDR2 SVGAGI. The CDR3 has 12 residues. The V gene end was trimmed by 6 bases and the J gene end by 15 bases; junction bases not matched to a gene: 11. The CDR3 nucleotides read TGTGCCAGCAGGGGAGCGGGACCCGCCTTGTACTTC. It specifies CASRGAGPALYF.

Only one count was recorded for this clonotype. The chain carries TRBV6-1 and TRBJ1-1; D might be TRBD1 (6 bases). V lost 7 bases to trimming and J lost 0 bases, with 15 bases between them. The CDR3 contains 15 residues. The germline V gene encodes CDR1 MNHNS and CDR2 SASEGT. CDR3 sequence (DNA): TGTGCCAGCACTAACGGAGGGGGAATGAACACTGAAGCTTTCTTT. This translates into CASTNGGGMNTEAFF.

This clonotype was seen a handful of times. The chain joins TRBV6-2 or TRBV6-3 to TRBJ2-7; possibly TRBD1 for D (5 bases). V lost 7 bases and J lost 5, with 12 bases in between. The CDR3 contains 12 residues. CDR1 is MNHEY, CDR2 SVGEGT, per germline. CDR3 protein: CASTRTLDEQYF. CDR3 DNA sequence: TGTGCCAGCACCAGGACACTTGACGAGCAGTACTTC.

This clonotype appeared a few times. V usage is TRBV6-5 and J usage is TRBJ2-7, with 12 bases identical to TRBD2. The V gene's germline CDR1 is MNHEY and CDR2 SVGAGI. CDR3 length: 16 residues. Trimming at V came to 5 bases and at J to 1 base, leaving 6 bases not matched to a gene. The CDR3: CASSRPTSGSSYEQYF. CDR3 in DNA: TGTGCCAGCAGTCGACCGACTAGCGGGAGTTCCTACGAGCAGTACTTC.

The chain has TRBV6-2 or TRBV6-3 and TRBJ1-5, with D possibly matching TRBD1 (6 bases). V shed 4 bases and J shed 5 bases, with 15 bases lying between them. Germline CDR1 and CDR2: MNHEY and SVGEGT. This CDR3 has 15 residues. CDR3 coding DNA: TGTGCCAGCAGTTTCTACCGACAGGAGCATCAGCCCCAGCATTTT. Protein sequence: CASSFYRQEHQPQHF.

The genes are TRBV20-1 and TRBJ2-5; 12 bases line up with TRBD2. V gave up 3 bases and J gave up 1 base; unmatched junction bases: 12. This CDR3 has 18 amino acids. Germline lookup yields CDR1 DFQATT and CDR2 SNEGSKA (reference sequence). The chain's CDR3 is CSARGGLTSGGIQETQYF. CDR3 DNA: TGCAGTGCTAGGGGGGGCCTGACTAGCGGGGGCATCCAAGAGACCCAGTACTTC.

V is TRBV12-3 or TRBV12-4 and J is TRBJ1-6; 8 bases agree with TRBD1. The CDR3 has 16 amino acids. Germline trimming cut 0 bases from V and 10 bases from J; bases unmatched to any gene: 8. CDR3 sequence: CASSLATGAMGSPLHF. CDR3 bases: TGTGCCAGCAGTTTAGCGACAGGGGCCATGGGATCACCCCTCCACTTT.

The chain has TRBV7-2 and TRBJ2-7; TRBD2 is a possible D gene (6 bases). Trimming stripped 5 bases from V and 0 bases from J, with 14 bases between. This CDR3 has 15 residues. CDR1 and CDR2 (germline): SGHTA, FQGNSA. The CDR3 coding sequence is TGTGCCAGCAGCCCCTGGGGGGACTCCTCCTACGAGCAGTACTTC. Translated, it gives CASSPWGDSSYEQYF.

CDR3 amino acids: CASSLETVRTDTQYF. The CDR3 DNA follows: TGTGCCAGCAGCTTAGAGACCGTCCGCACAGATACGCAGTATTTT. The chain couples TRBV7-8 to TRBJ2-3; unclear D gene. V was clipped by 1 base and J by 1 base, with 9 bases between them. Germline assignment: CDR1 SGHVS and CDR2 FQNEAQ. The CDR3 consists of 15 residues.

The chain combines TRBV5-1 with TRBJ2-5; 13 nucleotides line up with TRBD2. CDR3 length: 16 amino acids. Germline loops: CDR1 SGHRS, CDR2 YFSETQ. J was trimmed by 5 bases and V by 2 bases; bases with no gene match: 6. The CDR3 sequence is CASSFRLAGGFETQYF. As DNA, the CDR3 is TGCGCCAGCAGCTTTCGACTAGCGGGAGGCTTTGAGACCCAGTACTTC.